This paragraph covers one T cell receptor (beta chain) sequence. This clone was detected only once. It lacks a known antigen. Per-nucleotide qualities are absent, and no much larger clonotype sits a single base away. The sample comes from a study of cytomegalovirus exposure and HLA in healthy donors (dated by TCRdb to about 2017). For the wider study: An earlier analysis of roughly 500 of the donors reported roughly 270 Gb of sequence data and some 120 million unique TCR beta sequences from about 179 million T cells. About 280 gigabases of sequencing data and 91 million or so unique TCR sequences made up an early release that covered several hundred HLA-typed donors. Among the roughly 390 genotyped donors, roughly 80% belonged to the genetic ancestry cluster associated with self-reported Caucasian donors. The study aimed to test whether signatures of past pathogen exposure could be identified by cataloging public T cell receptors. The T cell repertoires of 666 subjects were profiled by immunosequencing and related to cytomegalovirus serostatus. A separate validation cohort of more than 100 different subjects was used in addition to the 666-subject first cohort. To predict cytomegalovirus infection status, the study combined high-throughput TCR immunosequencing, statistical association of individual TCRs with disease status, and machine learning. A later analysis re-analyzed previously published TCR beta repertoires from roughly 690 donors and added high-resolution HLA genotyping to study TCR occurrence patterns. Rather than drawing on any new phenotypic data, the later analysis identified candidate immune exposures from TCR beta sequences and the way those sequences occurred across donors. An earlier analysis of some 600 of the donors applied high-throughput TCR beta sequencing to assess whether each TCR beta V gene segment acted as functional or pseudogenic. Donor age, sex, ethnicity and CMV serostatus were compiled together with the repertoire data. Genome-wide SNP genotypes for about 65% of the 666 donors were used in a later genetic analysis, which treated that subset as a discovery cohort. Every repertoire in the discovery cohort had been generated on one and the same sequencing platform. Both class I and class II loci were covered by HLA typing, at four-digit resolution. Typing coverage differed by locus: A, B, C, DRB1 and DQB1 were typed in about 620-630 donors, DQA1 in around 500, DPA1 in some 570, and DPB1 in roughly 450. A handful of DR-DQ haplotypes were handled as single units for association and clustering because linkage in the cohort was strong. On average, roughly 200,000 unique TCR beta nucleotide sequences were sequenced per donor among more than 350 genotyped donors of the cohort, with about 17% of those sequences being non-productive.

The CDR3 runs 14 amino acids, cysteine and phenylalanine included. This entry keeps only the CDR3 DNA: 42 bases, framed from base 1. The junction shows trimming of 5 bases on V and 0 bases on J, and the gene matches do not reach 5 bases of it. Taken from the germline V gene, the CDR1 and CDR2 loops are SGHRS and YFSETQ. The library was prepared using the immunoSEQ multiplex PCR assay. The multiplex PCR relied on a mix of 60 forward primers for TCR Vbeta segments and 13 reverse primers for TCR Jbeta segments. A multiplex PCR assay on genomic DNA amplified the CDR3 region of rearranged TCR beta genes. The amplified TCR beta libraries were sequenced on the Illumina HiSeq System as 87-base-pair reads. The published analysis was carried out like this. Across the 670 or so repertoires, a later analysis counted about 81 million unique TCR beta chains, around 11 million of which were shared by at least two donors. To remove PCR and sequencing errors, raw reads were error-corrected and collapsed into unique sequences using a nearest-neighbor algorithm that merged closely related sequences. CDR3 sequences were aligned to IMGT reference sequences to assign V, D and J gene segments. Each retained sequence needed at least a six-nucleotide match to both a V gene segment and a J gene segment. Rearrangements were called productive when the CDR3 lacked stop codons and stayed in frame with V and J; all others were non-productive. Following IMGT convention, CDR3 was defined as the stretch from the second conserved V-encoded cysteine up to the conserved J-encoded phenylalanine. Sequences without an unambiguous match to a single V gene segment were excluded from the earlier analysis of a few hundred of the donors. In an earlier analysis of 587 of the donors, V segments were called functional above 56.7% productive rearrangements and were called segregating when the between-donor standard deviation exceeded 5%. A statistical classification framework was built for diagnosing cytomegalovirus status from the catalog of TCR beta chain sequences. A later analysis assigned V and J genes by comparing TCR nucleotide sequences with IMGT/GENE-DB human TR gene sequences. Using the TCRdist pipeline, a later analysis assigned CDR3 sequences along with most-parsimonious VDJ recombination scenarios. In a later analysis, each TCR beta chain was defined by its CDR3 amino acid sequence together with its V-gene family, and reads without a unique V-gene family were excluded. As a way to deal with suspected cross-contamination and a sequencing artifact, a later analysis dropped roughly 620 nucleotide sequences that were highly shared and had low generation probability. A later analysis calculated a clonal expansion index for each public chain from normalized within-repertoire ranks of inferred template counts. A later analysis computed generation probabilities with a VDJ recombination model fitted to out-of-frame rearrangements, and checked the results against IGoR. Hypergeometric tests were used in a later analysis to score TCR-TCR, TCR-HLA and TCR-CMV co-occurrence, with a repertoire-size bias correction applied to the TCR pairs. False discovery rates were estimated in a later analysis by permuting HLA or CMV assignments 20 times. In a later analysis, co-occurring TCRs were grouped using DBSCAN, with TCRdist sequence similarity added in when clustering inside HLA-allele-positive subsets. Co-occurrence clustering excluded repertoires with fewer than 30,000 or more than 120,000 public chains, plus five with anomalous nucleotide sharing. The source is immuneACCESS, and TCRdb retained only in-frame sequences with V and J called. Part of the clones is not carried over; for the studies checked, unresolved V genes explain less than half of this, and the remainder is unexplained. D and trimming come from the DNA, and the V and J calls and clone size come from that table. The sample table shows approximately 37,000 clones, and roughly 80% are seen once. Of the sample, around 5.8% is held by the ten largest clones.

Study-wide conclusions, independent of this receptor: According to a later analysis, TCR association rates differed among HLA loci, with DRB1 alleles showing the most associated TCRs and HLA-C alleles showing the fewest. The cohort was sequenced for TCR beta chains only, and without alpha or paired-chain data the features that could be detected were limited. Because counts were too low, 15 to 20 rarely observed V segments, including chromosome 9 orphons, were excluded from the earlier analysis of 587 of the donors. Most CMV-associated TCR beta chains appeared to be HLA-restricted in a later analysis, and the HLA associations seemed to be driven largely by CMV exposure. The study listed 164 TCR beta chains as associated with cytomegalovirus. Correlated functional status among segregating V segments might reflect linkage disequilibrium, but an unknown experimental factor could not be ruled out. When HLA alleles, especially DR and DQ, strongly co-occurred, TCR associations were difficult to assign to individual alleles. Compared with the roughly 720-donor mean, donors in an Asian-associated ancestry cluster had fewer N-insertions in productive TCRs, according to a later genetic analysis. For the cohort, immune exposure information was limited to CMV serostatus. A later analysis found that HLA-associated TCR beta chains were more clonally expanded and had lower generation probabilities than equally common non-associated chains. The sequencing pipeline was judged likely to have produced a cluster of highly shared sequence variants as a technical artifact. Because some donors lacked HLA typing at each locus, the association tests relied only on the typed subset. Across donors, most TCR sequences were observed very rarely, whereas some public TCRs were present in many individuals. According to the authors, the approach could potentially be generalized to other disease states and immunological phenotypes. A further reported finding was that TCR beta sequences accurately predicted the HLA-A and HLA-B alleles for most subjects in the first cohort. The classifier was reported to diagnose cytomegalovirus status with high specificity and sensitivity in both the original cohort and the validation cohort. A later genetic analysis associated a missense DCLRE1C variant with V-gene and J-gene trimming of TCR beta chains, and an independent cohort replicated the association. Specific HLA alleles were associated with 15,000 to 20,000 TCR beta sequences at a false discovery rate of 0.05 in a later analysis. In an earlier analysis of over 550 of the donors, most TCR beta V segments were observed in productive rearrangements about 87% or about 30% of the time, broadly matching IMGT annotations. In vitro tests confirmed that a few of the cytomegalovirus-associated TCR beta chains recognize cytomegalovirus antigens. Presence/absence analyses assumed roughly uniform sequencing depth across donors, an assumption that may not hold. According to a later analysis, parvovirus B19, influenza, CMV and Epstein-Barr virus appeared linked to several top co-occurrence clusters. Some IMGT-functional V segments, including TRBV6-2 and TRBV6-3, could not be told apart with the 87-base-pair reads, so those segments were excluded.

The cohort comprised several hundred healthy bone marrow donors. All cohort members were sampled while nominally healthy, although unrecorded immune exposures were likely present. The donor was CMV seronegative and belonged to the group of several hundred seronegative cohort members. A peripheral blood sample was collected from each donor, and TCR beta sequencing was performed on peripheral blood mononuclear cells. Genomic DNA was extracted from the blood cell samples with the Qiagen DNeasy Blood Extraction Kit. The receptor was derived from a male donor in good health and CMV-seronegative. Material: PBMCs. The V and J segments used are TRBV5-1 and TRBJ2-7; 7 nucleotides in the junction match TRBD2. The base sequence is TGCGCCAGCAGAGCGGGGTCCAGCTCCTACGAGCAGTACTTC. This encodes CASRAGSSSYEQYF.